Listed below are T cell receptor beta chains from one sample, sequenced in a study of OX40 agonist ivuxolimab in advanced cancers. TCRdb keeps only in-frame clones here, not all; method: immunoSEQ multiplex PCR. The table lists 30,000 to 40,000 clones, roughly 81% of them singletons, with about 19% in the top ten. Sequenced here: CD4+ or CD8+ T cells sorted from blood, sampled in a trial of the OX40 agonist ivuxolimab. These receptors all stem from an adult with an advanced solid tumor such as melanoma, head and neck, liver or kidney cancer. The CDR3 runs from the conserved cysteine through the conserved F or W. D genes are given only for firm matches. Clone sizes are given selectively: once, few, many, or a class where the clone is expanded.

TGTGCCAGTAGTAAGGGGACAGACTTTTATCAGCCCCAGCATTTT CASSKGTDFYQPQHF TRBV19 TRBD1 NA TRBJ1-5
TGCGCCAGCAGTGAGTCGAATTCAGGGCCAGCTTTCTTT CASSESNSGPAFF TRBV10-2 NA NA TRBJ1-1
TGCAGTGCTCCCGACTCCTACGAGCAGTACTTC CSAPDSYEQYF TRBV20-1 NA NA TRBJ2-7
TGTGCCAGCAGTCCGGGGACTAGCGGCTACGAGCAGTACTTC CASSPGTSGYEQYF TRBV6-6 TRBD2 NA TRBJ2-7
TGTGCCACCCAGGGGTTATCCCAAGAGACCCAGTACTTC CATQGLSQETQYF TRBV19 NA NA TRBJ2-5
TGTGCCAGCAGTCAGGGGGGAGCGGGAGGCGCCTACGAGCAGTACTTC CASSQGGAGGAYEQYF TRBV28 TRBD2 once TRBJ2-7
TGTGCCAGCGACCAGGGCTTTAACGCTGAAGCTTTCTTT CASDQGFNAEAFF TRBV6-1 NA NA TRBJ1-1
TGCGCCAGCAGCCAAGTCTGGGGGACCCCAGTTGGCTACACCTTC CASSQVWGTPVGYTF TRBV4-1 NA NA TRBJ1-2
TGTGCCAGCAGGAGGGATTGGAGCACTGAAGCTTTCTTT CASRRDWSTEAFF TRBV6-5 NA NA TRBJ1-1
TGTGCCAGCAGACGAGTAGCGGGAACCTACGAGCAGTACTTC CASRRVAGTYEQYF TRBV28 TRBD2 NA TRBJ2-7
TGTGCCAGCAGCTTAGGAGGGGCTGGGGACGAGCAGTACTTC CASSLGGAGDEQYF TRBV7-9 NA NA TRBJ2-7
TGTGCCAGCAGCCAAGATGAGGCAGGGGCGGGGGCCAACGTCCTGACTTTC CASSQDEAGAGANVLTF TRBV4-2 NA NA TRBJ2-6
TGTGCCAGCAGTATCTACAGGGGGCCCTACAATGAGCAGTTCTTC CASSIYRGPYNEQFF TRBV6-4 TRBD1 NA TRBJ2-1
TGTGCTAGCAGCTTAGCCTCTGGCGGGAGGGGAGATACGCAGTATTTT CASSLASGGRGDTQYF TRBV7-7 TRBD2 NA TRBJ2-3
TGCGCCAGCAGCTTAAGACCGGGGGAGGGGGCCTACGAGCAGTACTTC CASSLRPGEGAYEQYF TRBV5-1 NA once TRBJ2-7
TGCGCCAGCAGCCAAGGGACTAGTTGGTACGAGCAGTACTTC CASSQGTSWYEQYF TRBV4-1 TRBD2 NA TRBJ2-7
TGTGCCAGCTCGAAAAAGGACAGGGGGCAGGGGACTGAAGCTTTCTTT CASSKKDRGQGTEAFF TRBV7-9 TRBD1 NA TRBJ1-1
TGTGCCAGTAGTATCCGGACAGGGCTTGGGGCCAACGTCCTGACTTTC CASSIRTGLGANVLTF TRBV19 TRBD1 NA TRBJ2-6
TGCGCCAGCAGCCAAGGACTAGCGGGAGGGCCGGTTCGCTACGAGCAGTACTTC CASSQGLAGGPVRYEQYF TRBV4-1 TRBD2 NA TRBJ2-7
TGTGCCAGCTTCGGGAATAGCGGGGGGTACAATGAGCAGTTCTTC CASFGNSGGYNEQFF TRBV2 TRBD2 once TRBJ2-1
TGTGCCAGCAGTACCCCGGGACAGAACACTGAAGCTTTCTTT CASSTPGQNTEAFF TRBV2 NA NA TRBJ1-1
TGTGCCAGCAGTGAATTCGGCGGAAACATGAACACTGAAGCTTTCTTT CASSEFGGNMNTEAFF TRBV25-1 NA NA TRBJ1-1
TGTGCCAGCAGTGAAGGGGGCACTGAAGCTTTCTTT CASSEGGTEAFF TRBV27 NA NA TRBJ1-1
TGTGCCAGCAGCTCCGCCTTGACAGGGCAGGACTATGGCTACACCTTC CASSSALTGQDYGYTF TRBV5-4 TRBD1 NA TRBJ1-2
TGTGCCAGCAGCGTCTCTAACTATGGCTACACCTTC CASSVSNYGYTF TRBV5-6 NA NA TRBJ1-2
TGTGCCAGCAGGGGGGGACAGCGATCCCCCTACGAGCAGTACTTC CASRGGQRSPYEQYF TRBV28 NA NA TRBJ2-7
TGTGCCAGCGCCGGGACAGGTGGAGATCAGCCCCAGCATTTT CASAGTGGDQPQHF TRBV19 TRBD1 once TRBJ1-5
TGTGCCAGCTCACCTCAGGGGTCCGGAAACACCATATATTTT CASSPQGSGNTIYF TRBV18 NA NA TRBJ1-3
TGTGCCAGCAGCCCGGGACAGGGGCGCCGGAATGAGCAGTTCTTC CASSPGQGRRNEQFF TRBV14 TRBD1 NA TRBJ2-1
TGTGCTAGCAGCTTAGACGGGGTATATGAGCAGTTCTTC CASSLDGVYEQFF TRBV7-7 NA NA TRBJ2-1
TGCGCCAGCAGCCATCAGGGGGCCAGGAATGAGCAGTTCTTC CASSHQGARNEQFF TRBV4-1 TRBD1 NA TRBJ2-1
TGTGCCAGCAGCTTAGCTTCCGGGACACCCTCCTACGAGCAGTACTTC CASSLASGTPSYEQYF TRBV5-5 NA NA TRBJ2-7
TGCGCCAGCAGCCGCCAAAGGGGTGGAAACACTGAAGCTTTCTTT CASSRQRGGNTEAFF TRBV4-1 NA NA TRBJ1-1
TGCGCCAGCAGCTTGGGGGCCAGGGGGCAAGGGACCCAGTACTTC CASSLGARGQGTQYF TRBV5-1 TRBD1 NA TRBJ2-5
TGTGCCAGCAGTTCCTCGAGCTACGAGCAGTACTTC CASSSSSYEQYF TRBV28 NA NA TRBJ2-7
TGCGCCAGCAGCCAAGATCGAACAAGCCCATATCAGCCCCAGCATTTT CASSQDRTSPYQPQHF TRBV4-1 NA NA TRBJ1-5
TGTGCCAGCAGCCCTACCCCCCGCAGGGGCCAGGAGACCCAGTACTTC CASSPTPRRGQETQYF TRBV9 NA NA TRBJ2-5
TGTGCCAGCACCCGGGACCGCCAAGAGACCCAGTACTTC CASTRDRQETQYF TRBV5-4 NA NA TRBJ2-5
TGTGCCAGTAGTTCTCAATGGAAATTCAGCCCTACCGGGGAGCTGTTTTTT CASSSQWKFSPTGELFF TRBV19 NA NA TRBJ2-2
TGTGCCAGCAGCGACGGGAGGGGGCCAGATACGCAGTATTTT CASSDGRGPDTQYF TRBV4-2 NA NA TRBJ2-3
TGCAGCGTAGAAGAGGGCAACTCCTACGAGCAGTACTTC CSVEEGNSYEQYF TRBV29-1 NA NA TRBJ2-7
TGTGCCAGCAGTTCCAGTTCCTACGAGCAGTACTTC CASSSSSYEQYF TRBV6-5 NA NA TRBJ2-7
TGCGCCAGCAGCCATGCCCTAGGGACAGGGAGAGCGTCGGGCTACACCTTC CASSHALGTGRASGYTF TRBV7-9 TRBD1 NA TRBJ1-2
TGTGCCAGCAGCTTAGGACTAGCGGGGGGAGGAGAGACCCAGTACTTC CASSLGLAGGGETQYF TRBV7-8 TRBD2 NA TRBJ2-5
TGTGCCAGCAGCTTAGGACTAGCGGGAGTTTCCGGGGAGCTGTTTTTT CASSLGLAGVSGELFF TRBV7-2 TRBD2 NA TRBJ2-2
TGCGCCAGCGTTGGGACTAGCGGACAAGCGACAGATACGCAGTATTTT CASVGTSGQATDTQYF TRBV5-1 TRBD2 once TRBJ2-3
TGTGCCAGCAGTACTGGGGCCAGGTTCCCTTTCTCGGGTAATGAAAAACTGTTTTTT CASSTGARFPFSGNEKLFF TRBV11-2 NA NA TRBJ1-4
TGTGCCAGCAGTTACTCGCAAGAGACCCAGTACTTC CASSYSQETQYF TRBV6-6 NA NA TRBJ2-5
TGTGCCAGCAGCTTAACTCTACCCACAGATACGCAGTATTTT CASSLTLPTDTQYF TRBV7-3 NA NA TRBJ2-3
TGTGCCAGCAGCTTAAGACGGGATCAGCCCCAGCATTTT CASSLRRDQPQHF TRBV7-2 NA few TRBJ1-5
TGTGCCAGCTGCGACCCGACAGGGTTGAACTATGGCTACACCTTC CASCDPTGLNYGYTF TRBV7-2 TRBD1 NA TRBJ1-2
TGTGCCAGTAGTATTCTTCCCCGCAGGGGAGTTTCCGGGGAGCTGTTTTTT CASSILPRRGVSGELFF TRBV19 NA NA TRBJ2-2
TGTGCCAGCAGTGTAGACAGGGGATTGGGCTACACCTTC CASSVDRGLGYTF TRBV6-1 TRBD1 NA TRBJ1-2
TGCGCCAGCAGTCGGGGACAGGGGGCTGAAGAGCAGTACTTC CASSRGQGAEEQYF TRBV10-2 TRBD1 NA TRBJ2-7